This T cell receptor (beta chain) was sequenced for a study of T cell repertoires in cytomegalovirus infection (dated by TCRdb to the late 2010s). In terms of the full investigation: The peptide stimulations were aimed at well-studied HLA-B-restricted epitopes as well as recently identified HLA-C-restricted CMV epitopes, whose presentation resists viral immunomodulation. Donor HLA type was relevant to the analysis, as public TCR beta signatures indicated carriage of CMV infection together with the matching HLA type. Paper-wide results and their limitations: Carriers of CMV infection plus the relevant HLA type were discriminated by the cumulative frequency of public TCR beta family members in the study cohort and in an independent 352-donor cohort. In the ex vivo response, HLA-C-restricted CMV-specific TCR beta clonotypes were dominant, and in two of eight donors the single most frequent clonotype came from this HLA-C-restricted group.

In its sample, this clonotype was seen many times. This clone's antigen is unknown. No base-level quality is on record; no much larger clone is a single base apart. Reading the label with the study, this specimen's treatment or condition is: in vitro stimulation with specific CMV peptide epitopes to enrich CMV-specific T cells. Sequenced on an Illumina HiSeq 1500. TCRdb took the public reads, trimmed them with fastp at Q25, ran MiXCR for clone calling and kept in-frame beta chains. Each entry is one CDR3 protein sequence, shown with its most common DNA and genes. The sample has roughly 990,000 distinct CDR3 sequences on record, approximately 31% of them singletons. Over 11% of the sample is in the top ten clones. This clonotype was obtained from a human donor in good health (CMV status not recorded). Some clones in this sample may be carry-over from other donors' samples. The sequencing here drew on cultured CD8+ T cells from PBMCs, taken from culture after CMV antigen stimulation.

The CDR3: CASSPSGLYAFF. The base sequence is TGTGCCAGCAGCCCCTCGGGGTTGTATGCTTTCTTT. The chain was built from TRBV7-2 and TRBJ1-1; too little of a D gene remains to name it. V loses 5 bases, J loses 11 bases, and the germline ends lie 15 bases apart. From the germline V gene, CDR1 is SGHTA and CDR2 is FQGNSA. Spanning cysteine to phenylalanine, the CDR3 consists of 12 amino acids. Only the CDR3 part of the read is kept: 36 bases, read in frame from the first base.